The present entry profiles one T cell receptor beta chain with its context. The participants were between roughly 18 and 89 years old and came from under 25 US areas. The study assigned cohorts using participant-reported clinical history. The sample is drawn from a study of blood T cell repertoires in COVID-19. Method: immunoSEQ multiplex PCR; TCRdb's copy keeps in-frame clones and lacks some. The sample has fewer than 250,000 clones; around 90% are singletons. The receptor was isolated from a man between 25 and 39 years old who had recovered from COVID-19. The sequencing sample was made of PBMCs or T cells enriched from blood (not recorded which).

DNA for the CDR3: TGTGCCAGTAGCCAGTTGGACAGAAACACCGGGGAGCTGTTTTTT. It codes for CASSQLDRNTGELFF. V and J are TRBV19 and TRBJ2-2; D is perhaps TRBD1 (6 bases). V lost 6 bases and J lost 2, with 13 bases in between. From germline, CDR1 is LNHDA and CDR2 SQIVND (reference sequence). CDR3 size: 15 residues.